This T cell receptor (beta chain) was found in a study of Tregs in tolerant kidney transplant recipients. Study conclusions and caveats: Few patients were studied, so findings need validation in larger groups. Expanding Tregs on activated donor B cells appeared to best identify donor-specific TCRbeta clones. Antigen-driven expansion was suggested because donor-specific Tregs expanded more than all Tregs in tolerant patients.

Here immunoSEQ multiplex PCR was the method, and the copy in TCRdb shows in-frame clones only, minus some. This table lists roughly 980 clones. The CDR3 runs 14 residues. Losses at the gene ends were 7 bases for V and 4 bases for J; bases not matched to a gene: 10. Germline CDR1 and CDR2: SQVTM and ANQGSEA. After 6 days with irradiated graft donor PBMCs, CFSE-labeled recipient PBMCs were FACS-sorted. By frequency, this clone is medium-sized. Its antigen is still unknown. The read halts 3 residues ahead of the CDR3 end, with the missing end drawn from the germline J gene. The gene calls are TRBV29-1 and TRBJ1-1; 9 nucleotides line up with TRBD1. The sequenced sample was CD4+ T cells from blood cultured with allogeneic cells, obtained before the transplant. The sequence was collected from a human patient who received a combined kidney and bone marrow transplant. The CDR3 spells CSGIPGQGSTEAFF. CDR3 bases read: TGCAGCGGTATCCCGGGACAGGGAAGCACTGAA.